These 2 T cell receptor beta chains originate from one sample sequenced in a study of technical replicates of blood from several donors. Sequencing was performed with immunoSEQ multiplex PCR; in TCRdb, only in-frame clones are kept and a portion is missing. The sample shows some 60,000 clones, about nine tenths of them seen only once. Sequencing used PBMCs. These receptors were taken from a human donor in good health. Some clones in this sample may be carry-over from other donors' samples.

The rearrangement joins TRBV7-9 to TRBJ2-1; the D gene is possibly TRBD1 (6 bases). CDR3 size: 13 residues. Trimming shortened V by 5 bases and J by 6 bases, and 11 bases separated the two germline ends. Germline CDR1 SEHNR, CDR2 FQNEAQ (reference sequence). The CDR3 nucleotides are TGTGCCAGCAGCAGCCGGGACACCAATGAGCAGTTCTTC. Its protein is CASSSRDTNEQFF.

V usage is TRBV5-6 and J usage is TRBJ1-3, with 7 bases fitting TRBD1. The V gene's germline CDR1 is SGHDT and CDR2 YYEEEE. V was clipped by 4 bases and J by 0 bases; unmatched bases: 10. The CDR3 length is 17 residues. This CDR3 reads CASSHNRGPYSGNTIYF. DNA for the CDR3: TGTGCCAGCAGCCACAACAGGGGACCCTACTCTGGAAACACCATATATTTT.